These 27 T cell receptor beta chains originate from one sample sequenced in a study of cytomegalovirus exposure and HLA in healthy donors. Using immunoSEQ multiplex PCR, the repertoire was profiled, and TCRdb retains in-frame clones only, with some absent. The data show some 350,000 clones, 87% seen once. Sequencing input: PBMCs. The origin of the receptors is a woman aged 25-40 years in good health and CMV-seropositive.

The chain links TRBV2 to TRBJ1-2; 8 nucleotides align to TRBD1. Germline values: CDR1 SNHLY, CDR2 FYNNEI. V trimming: 8 bases; J trimming: 0 bases; junction bases outside the gene matches: 8. The CDR3 is made up of 15 amino acids. The CDR3 region is CASPIRDRPNYGYTF. The CDR3 nucleotides read TGTGCCAGCCCCATCCGGGACAGGCCTAACTATGGCTACACCTTC.

The CDR3 sequence: CASSLLGLGNIQYF. CDR3 bases: TGTGCCAGCAGCTTATTAGGACTTGGGAACATTCAGTACTTC. This chain links TRBV7-8 with TRBJ2-4; tentatively, D is TRBD2 (5 bases). Germline V gene lookup returns CDR1 SGHVS and CDR2 FQNEAQ. This CDR3 comprises 14 residues. The V end was cut by 2 bases, the J end by 7 bases, with 12 bases between.

V and J are TRBV18 and TRBJ2-5; TRBD1 agrees at 8 bases. Germline V lookup: CDR1 KGHSH, CDR2 LQKENI. This CDR3 is 16 amino acids long. Trimming removed 4 bases from V and 5 bases from J; junction bases left unmatched: 12. The CDR3 DNA reads TGTGCCAGCTCACGAGTGACAGGGGCGACACTGGAGACCCAGTACTTC. This sequence encodes CASSRVTGATLETQYF.

V usage is TRBV6-5 and J usage is TRBJ1-2, with D possibly matching TRBD1 (5 bases). The CDR3 has 14 amino acids. V was shortened by 0 bases and J by 6 bases, with 11 bases between the two germline ends. Per germline, CDR1 MNHEY and CDR2 SVGAGI. CDR3 in amino acids: CASSYSEGANGYTF. The CDR3 nucleotides are TGTGCCAGCAGTTACTCCGAAGGGGCGAATGGCTACACCTTC.

The chain couples TRBV9 to TRBJ1-3; no reliable D call. The germline V gene encodes CDR1 SGDLS and CDR2 YYNGEE. CDR3 size: 16 residues. Trimming took off 0 bases at V and 3 bases at J, with 13 bases between the two ends. CDR3 amino acids: CASSVDWLPSGNTIYF. The CDR3 DNA reads TGTGCCAGCAGCGTAGATTGGCTCCCGAGTGGAAACACCATATATTTT.

This clone has a handful of counts. The rearrangement uses TRBV28 and TRBJ1-5; D ambiguous. Per the germline V gene, CDR1 is MDHEN and CDR2 is SYDVKM. V lost 7 bases and J 2 bases, leaving 15 bases between the germline ends. This CDR3 contains 15 residues. CDR3 DNA: TGTGCCAGCACCCTCCCGGGTCTCGGCAATCAGCCCCAGCATTTT. This sequence encodes CASTLPGLGNQPQHF.

The chain recombines TRBV7-2 with TRBJ2-7; 9 positions match TRBD2. Germline CDR1 and CDR2: SGHTA and FQGNSA. The CDR3 has 16 amino acids. V dropped 5 bases and J dropped 6; count of bases not matched to a gene: 14. The CDR3 region is CASSLGAGGAQGEQYF. The DNA of the CDR3 is TGTGCCAGCAGCCTCGGGGCGGGGGGGGCGCAGGGCGAGCAGTACTTC. Full variable domain (outside the CDR3, taken from reference TRBV7-2 and TRBJ2-7): GAGVSQSPSNKVTEKGKDVELRCDPISGHTALYWYRQSLGQGLEFLIYFQGNSAPDKSGLPSDRFSAERTGGSVSTLTIQRTQQEDSAVYLCASSLGAGGAQGEQYFGPGTRLTVT.

The V gene is TRBV2, the J gene TRBJ2-5; D might be TRBD2 (5 bases). Deletions cut 3 bases from V and 0 bases from J, with 17 bases between. The CDR3 is made up of 17 amino acids. CDR1 and CDR2 (germline): SNHLY, FYNNEI. The CDR3 protein is CASSEGSAGAHQETQYF. In DNA, the CDR3 is TGTGCCAGCAGTGAGGGGTCGGCGGGTGCACACCAAGAGACCCAGTACTTC.

The chain recombines TRBV27 with TRBJ1-5; D possibly corresponds to TRBD1 (5 bases). CDR1 and CDR2 (germline): MNHEY, SMNVEV (reference sequence). Trimming shortened V by 5 bases and J by 2 bases, and 19 bases separated the two germline ends. This CDR3 has 17 residues. Here the CDR3 DNA reads TGTGCCAGCAGTCCTATTCTCGGGGGGGAGGGCAATCAGCCCCAGCATTTT. Translating gives CASSPILGGEGNQPQHF.

The chain couples TRBV27 to TRBJ2-7; TRBD2 matches 16 bases. CDR1 is MNHEY, CDR2 SMNVEV, per germline (reference sequence). The CDR3 loop spans 15 amino acids. J gave up 4 bases and V 7 bases, and 4 bases lay outside the gene matches. This CDR3 reads CASTGTSGRGYEQYF. As DNA, the CDR3 is TGTGCCAGCACCGGGACTAGCGGGAGGGGGTACGAGCAGTACTTC.

The chain carries TRBV4-3 and TRBJ2-7, with a weak D call TRBD2 (5 bases). From germline, CDR1 is LGHNA and CDR2 YSLEER. This CDR3 has 13 amino acids. V shed 1 base and J shed 4 bases, with 8 bases lying between them. The CDR3, as DNA: TGCGCCAGCAGCCAAGGTAGCGAATACGAGCAGTACTTC. Translated, it gives CASSQGSEYEQYF.

The V and J genes are TRBV29-1 and TRBJ2-5; a possible D gene is TRBD1 (6 bases). V was shortened by 6 bases and J by 6 bases, with 14 bases between the two germline ends. Per germline, CDR1 SQVTM and CDR2 ANQGSEA. This CDR3 has 12 amino acids. CDR3 sequence reads: CSVRRGYQTQYF. As DNA, the CDR3 is TGCAGCGTCCGCAGGGGCTACCAGACCCAGTACTTC.

The rearrangement uses TRBV30 and TRBJ2-7; 14 nucleotides align to TRBD2. The CDR3 loop spans 14 amino acids. V was pared by 5 bases and J by 4 bases, with 4 bases of the junction left unmatched. The V gene's germline CDR1 is GTSNPN and CDR2 SVGIG (reference sequence). CDR3 loop: CAWAGTSGSYEQYF. DNA of the CDR3: TGTGCCTGGGCCGGGACTAGCGGGAGTTACGAGCAGTACTTC.

The V gene is TRBV6-6, the J gene TRBJ2-7, with D tentatively TRBD2 (5 bases). V lost 4 bases, J lost 2 bases, and 9 bases lay in between. The CDR3 consists of 13 residues. Germline V lookup: CDR1 MNHNY, CDR2 SVGAGI (reference sequence). The CDR3 DNA reads as TGTGCCAGCAGTTTCGAGCGGACCTACGAGCAGTACTTC. Translation: CASSFERTYEQYF.

The V call is TRBV28, the J call TRBJ1-4, with a tentative D call TRBD1 (5 bases). The CDR3 totals 13 residues. V was clipped by 2 bases and J by 16 bases, with 17 bases between them. The germline gives CDR1 MDHEN, CDR2 SYDVKM. The CDR3 DNA follows: TGTGCCAGCAGTTTAGGGACGTCGGGGTTAGGGTTTTTT. It yields the protein CASSLGTSGLGFF.

The chain joins TRBV9 to TRBJ1-1; TRBD1 matches at 8 bases. CDR3 length: 14 amino acids. Germline CDR1 and CDR2: SGDLS and YYNGEE. The ends lost 4 bases at V and 9 bases at J; junction bases unmatched: 11. The CDR3 sequence: CASSPRTGREQAFF. The CDR3 DNA follows: TGTGCCAGCAGCCCTAGGACAGGGAGGGAGCAAGCTTTCTTT.

This chain links TRBV28 with TRBJ2-7; D might be TRBD2 (5 bases). Trimming stripped 7 bases from V and 0 bases from J, with 16 bases between. Germline V gene sequence: CDR1 MDHEN, CDR2 SYDVKM. CDR3 length: 15 amino acids. DNA for the CDR3: TGTGCCAGCACCCCTCCGGGCGGACTCTCCTACGAGCAGTACTTC. It is translated as CASTPPGGLSYEQYF.

The J gene is TRBJ2-2, the V gene TRBV29-1; D remains ambiguous. In germline, CDR1 is SQVTM, CDR2 ANQGSEA. Trimming pared 1 base from V and 4 bases from J, leaving 10 bases between. The CDR3 length is 14 residues. The CDR3 nucleotides read TGCAGCGTTGAAGGGGAACACCTCACCGGGGAGCTGTTTTTT. Translation: CSVEGEHLTGELFF.

This rearrangement joins TRBV2 to TRBJ2-1, with 14 bases lining up with TRBD2. The CDR3 length is 13 residues. The V segment lost 9 bases and the J segment 5 bases; nucleotides outside the gene matches: 0. Germline CDR1 reads SNHLY; CDR2 reads FYNNEI. CDR3 DNA sequence: TGTGCCAGGGGACTAGCGGGAGACAATGAGCAGTTCTTC. This translates into CARGLAGDNEQFF.

The chain recombines TRBV6-1 with TRBJ1-2; 8 nucleotides match TRBD1. The CDR3 runs to 15 residues. Germline V gene sequence: CDR1 MNHNS, CDR2 SASEGT. The junction had 10 bases not matched to a gene; V was cut back by 8 bases and J by 2 bases. The CDR3 region has the DNA TGTGCCAGCCATAGCCAGGGGGCCCAAAACTATGGCTACACCTTC. As protein: CASHSQGAQNYGYTF.

The chain carries TRBV9 and TRBJ2-2; the match to TRBD1 covers 8 bases. V trimming: 3 bases; J trimming: 0 bases; junction bases outside the gene matches: 7. This CDR3 region has 17 residues. The germline V gene has CDR1 SGDLS and CDR2 YYNGEE. The CDR3 nucleotides read TGTGCCAGCAGCGGAACGACAGGGGACCCGAACACCGGGGAGCTGTTTTTT. As protein: CASSGTTGDPNTGELFF.

The V gene is TRBV29-1, the J gene TRBJ2-7; 8 bases match TRBD2. From germline, CDR1 is SQVTM and CDR2 ANQGSEA. This CDR3 spans 13 amino acids. With 7 bases clipped from V and 3 bases from J, the junction kept 8 bases outside the gene matches. CDR3 DNA sequence: TGCAGCGCGTACGGGACTAGTAGCTACGAGCAGTACTTC. Translating it yields CSAYGTSSYEQYF.

The V gene is TRBV11-3, the J gene TRBJ1-3; 7 bases fit TRBD1. In germline, CDR1 is SGHNT, CDR2 YENEEA. The trim removed 4 bases at V and 7 bases at J, leaving 16 bases unmatched. This CDR3 has 17 residues. The CDR3 DNA sequence: TGTGCCAGCAGCTCCGGCACCCACAGGGGTTTAAGTAACACCATATATTTT. It is translated as CASSSGTHRGLSNTIYF. The full variable domain, completed using reference TRBV11-3 and TRBJ1-3, is EAGVVQSPRYKIIEKKQPVAFWCNPISGHNTLYWYLQNLGQGPELLIRYENEEAVDDSQLPKDRFSAERLKGVDSTLKIQPAELGDSAVYLCASSSGTHRGLSNTIYFGEGSWLTVV.

The genes are TRBV29-1 and TRBJ1-1; D is uncertain. This CDR3 is 12 amino acids long. The germline V gene encodes CDR1 SQVTM and CDR2 ANQGSEA. V gave up 4 bases and J gave up 2 bases, with 8 bases separating them. DNA of the CDR3: TGCAGCGTTGTCGCCATTAACACTGAAGCTTTCTTT. Its protein product is CSVVAINTEAFF.

This sequence joins TRBV5-5 and TRBJ1-2; D is possibly TRBD1 (5 bases). This CDR3 region has 13 residues. Germline-derived CDR1 and CDR2 are SGHKS and YYEKEE (reference sequence). Trimming shortened V by 5 bases and J by 0 bases, and 8 bases separated the two germline ends. The CDR3 bases are TGTGCCAGCAGGGGGCCAACTAACTATGGCTACACCTTC. Translating gives CASRGPTNYGYTF.

This rearrangement joins TRBV7-6 to TRBJ1-5; no definite D call. The CDR3 runs to 14 residues. Between the trimmed V and J ends, which lost 1 base and 6 bases, there was a span of 10 bases. Germline CDR1 reads SGHVS; CDR2 reads FNYEAQ. Written as DNA, the CDR3 is TGTGCCAGCAGCTTAGAGATCGGGGTTCAGCCCCAGCATTTT. As protein: CASSLEIGVQPQHF.

The chain recombines TRBV5-6 with TRBJ1-2; TRBD1 agrees at 8 bases. J was trimmed by 6 bases and V by 6 bases; bases with no gene match: 4. Germline lookup yields CDR1 SGHDT and CDR2 YYEEEE. The CDR3 spans 12 residues. The CDR3: CASTGQGHGYTF. CDR3 nucleotides: TGTGCCAGCACAGGACAGGGTCATGGCTACACCTTC.